This T cell receptor (beta chain) was profiled in a study of identical twins. Ten or more counts support this clonotype. The antigen is undetermined. The study's findings and limits: For out-of-frame beta sequences, excess twin sharing was weaker. There is a chance that invariant MAIT and iNKT cells partially muddied zero-insertion analyses. Cross-sectional statistical analysis, not tracking of the same donors, underpinned the conclusions.

CDR1 and CDR2 from the germline V gene are MNHEY and SMNVEV (reference sequence). Trimming took 0 bases from V and 9 from J; bases not matched to a gene: 14. CDR3 length: 18 amino acids. Template switching, a step in the protocol, added a universal primer site, and cDNA carried unique molecular identifiers. TCRdb re-called the 5' RACE reads through MiXCR, storing one row per CDR3 protein. The sample shows approximately 680,000 distinct CDR3 sequences, roughly 7.2% of them seen only once. The data were also submitted as part of a second study, on yellow fever vaccine responses in identical twins.

Sequencing input: PBMCs. The clonotype comes from a woman under 30 in good health. The chain carries TRBV27 and TRBJ2-1; 10 bases are a match to TRBD2. The CDR3 DNA reads TGTGCCAGCAGTTTATCCGCCCGCGCCGGGACTAGCGACGGTGAGCAGTTCTTC. Protein product: CASSLSARAGTSDGEQFF.